This record concerns one T cell receptor beta chain sequence. The data were taken from a study of blood T cell repertoires in COVID-19. Across the whole study: Samples of COVID-19 (acute and convalescent) were obtained from the United States, Italy and Spain. The analysed material was cDNA or gDNA that came from T cells, B-cell-depleted T cells, or PBMCs.

Per the study methods: Reference gene primers were amplified, and this amplification served to estimate nucleated cell counts. Some clones are missing from TCRdb's copy, which holds only in-frame ones; the method was immunoSEQ multiplex PCR. The V and J calls and clone size were taken over from that table, and D and trimming were inferred from the DNA. The table lists some 210,000 clones, roughly 80% of them singletons. Germline V gene sequence: CDR1 SGHRS, CDR2 YFSETQ. The CDR3 is 16 residues long. V dropped 4 bases and J dropped 0; count of bases not matched to a gene: 3. Sequencing was carried out using peripheral blood. J is TRBJ2-2 and V is TRBV5-1; 10 bases map to TRBD1. This TCR came from a human donor in a cohort sampled during active COVID-19. The chain's CDR3 is CASSLGTGANTGELFF. The CDR3 nucleotides are TGCGCCAGCAGCCTCGGGACAGGGGCGAACACCGGGGAGCTGTTTTTT.